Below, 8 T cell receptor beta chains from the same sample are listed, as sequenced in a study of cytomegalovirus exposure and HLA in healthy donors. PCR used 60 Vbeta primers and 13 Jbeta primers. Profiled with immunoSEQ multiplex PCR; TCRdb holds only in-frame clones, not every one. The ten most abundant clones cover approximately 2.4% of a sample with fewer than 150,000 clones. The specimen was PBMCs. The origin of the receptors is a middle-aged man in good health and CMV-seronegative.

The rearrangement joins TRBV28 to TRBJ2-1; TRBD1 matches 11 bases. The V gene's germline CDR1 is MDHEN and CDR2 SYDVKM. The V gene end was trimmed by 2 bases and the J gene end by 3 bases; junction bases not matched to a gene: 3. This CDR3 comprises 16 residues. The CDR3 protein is CASSLGGTGGYNEQFF. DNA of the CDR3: TGTGCCAGCAGTTTAGGTGGGACAGGGGGCTACAATGAGCAGTTCTTC.

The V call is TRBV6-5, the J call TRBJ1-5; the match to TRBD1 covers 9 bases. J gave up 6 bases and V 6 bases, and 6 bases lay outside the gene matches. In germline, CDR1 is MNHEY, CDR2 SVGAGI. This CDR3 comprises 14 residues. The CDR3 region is CASRPTGGGQPQHF. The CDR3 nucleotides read TGTGCCAGCAGACCTACAGGGGGCGGTCAGCCCCAGCATTTT.

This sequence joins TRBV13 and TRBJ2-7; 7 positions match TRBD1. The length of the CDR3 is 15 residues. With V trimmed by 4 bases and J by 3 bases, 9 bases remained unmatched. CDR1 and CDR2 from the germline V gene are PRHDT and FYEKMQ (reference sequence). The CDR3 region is CASSWGDRVGYEQYF. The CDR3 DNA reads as TGTGCCAGCAGCTGGGGAGACAGGGTGGGCTACGAGCAGTACTTC.

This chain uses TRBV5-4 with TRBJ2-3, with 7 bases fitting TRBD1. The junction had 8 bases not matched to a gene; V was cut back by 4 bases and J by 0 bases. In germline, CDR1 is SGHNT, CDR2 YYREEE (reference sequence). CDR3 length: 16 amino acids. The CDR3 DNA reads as TGTGCCAGCAGCCTTTACAGGGGACCTAGCACAGATACGCAGTATTTT. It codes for CASSLYRGPSTDTQYF.

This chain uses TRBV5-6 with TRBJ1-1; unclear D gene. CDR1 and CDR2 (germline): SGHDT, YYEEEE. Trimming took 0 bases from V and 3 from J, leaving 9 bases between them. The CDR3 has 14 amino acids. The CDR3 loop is CASSLDSIYTEAFF. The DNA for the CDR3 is TGTGCCAGCAGCTTGGACAGTATTTACACTGAAGCTTTCTTT.

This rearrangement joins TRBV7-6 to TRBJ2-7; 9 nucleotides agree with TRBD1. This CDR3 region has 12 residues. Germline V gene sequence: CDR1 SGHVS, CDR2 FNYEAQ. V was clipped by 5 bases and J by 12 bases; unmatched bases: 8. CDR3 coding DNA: TGTGCCAGCAGCGAGACAGGGGGGATTGGGTACTTC. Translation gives CASSETGGIGYF.

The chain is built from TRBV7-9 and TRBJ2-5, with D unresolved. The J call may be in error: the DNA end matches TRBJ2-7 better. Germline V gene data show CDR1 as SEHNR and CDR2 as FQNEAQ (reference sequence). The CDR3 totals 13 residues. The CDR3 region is CASSSDTSYEQYF. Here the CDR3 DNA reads TGTGCCAGCAGCTCAGACACCTCCTACGAGCAGTACTTC.

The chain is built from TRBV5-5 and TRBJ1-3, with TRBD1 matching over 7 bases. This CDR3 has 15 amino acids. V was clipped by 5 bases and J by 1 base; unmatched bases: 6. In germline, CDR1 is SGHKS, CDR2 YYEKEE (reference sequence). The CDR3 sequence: CASSPTGKSGNTIYF. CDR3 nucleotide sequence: TGTGCCAGCAGTCCGACAGGGAAGTCTGGAAACACCATATATTTT.